These 25 T cell receptor beta chains share one sample of origin, sequenced in a study of cytomegalovirus exposure and HLA in healthy donors. Primers included in the PCR were 60 Vbeta and 13 Jbeta primers. Using immunoSEQ multiplex PCR, the repertoire was profiled, and TCRdb retains in-frame clones only, with some absent. The sample lists some 120,000 clones, 60% to 85% occurring once. The material sequenced was PBMCs. The receptors stem from a man aged 25 to 40 in good health and CMV-seronegative.

The chain couples TRBV5-1 to TRBJ1-5; 7 nucleotides line up with TRBD1. Germline V gene lookup returns CDR1 SGHRS and CDR2 YFSETQ. The CDR3 spans 13 residues. V lost 3 bases to trimming and J lost 5 bases; unmatched junction nucleotides: 2. The CDR3 region has the DNA TGCGCCAGCAGCTCAGACAGGGATCAGCCCCAGCATTTT. Residues: CASSSDRDQPQHF.

V and J are TRBV27 and TRBJ2-2; no definite D call. The CDR3 is 15 amino acids. Germline assignment: CDR1 MNHEY and CDR2 SMNVEV (reference sequence). Trimming took off 3 bases at V and 4 bases at J, with 12 bases between the two ends. The DNA of the CDR3 is TGTGCCAGCAGTTTTAGTCTAGGCGGCACCGGGGAGCTGTTTTTT. Translated, it gives CASSFSLGGTGELFF.

CDR3 in DNA: TGTGCCAGCAGTAACGTCGGGACAGGGAATGAAAAACTGTTTTTT. Translated: CASSNVGTGNEKLFF. The V gene is TRBV28, the J gene TRBJ1-4, with 9 positions matching TRBD1. CDR3 length equals 15 residues. Germline-derived CDR1 and CDR2 are MDHEN and SYDVKM. V lost 5 bases, J lost 5 bases, and 6 bases stayed unmatched.

This chain uses TRBV28 with TRBJ1-1, with TRBD1 matching 8 bases. Trimming at V came to 6 bases and at J to 4 bases, leaving 7 bases not matched to a gene. Germline V gene data show CDR1 as MDHEN and CDR2 as SYDVKM. This CDR3 contains 14 residues. CDR3 amino acids: CASSLQGASTEAFF. DNA for the CDR3: TGTGCCAGCAGCCTCCAGGGGGCGAGCACTGAAGCTTTCTTT.

V usage is TRBV29-1 and J usage is TRBJ2-3; D is possibly TRBD1 (5 bases). Trimming took off 4 bases at V and 2 bases at J, with 7 bases between the two ends. This CDR3 is built from 12 residues. In germline, CDR1 is SQVTM, CDR2 ANQGSEA. The CDR3 region is CSVGRVTDTQYF. CDR3 DNA sequence: TGCAGCGTTGGCAGGGTCACAGATACGCAGTATTTT.

This chain connects TRBV11-2 to TRBJ2-5, with 10 bases aligning to TRBD2. The CDR3 loop spans 14 amino acids. The V gene's germline CDR1 is SGHAT and CDR2 FQNNGV. V gave up 10 bases and J gave up 1 base; unmatched junction bases: 6. CDR3 residues: CATAGGPFQETQYF. The CDR3 DNA reads as TGTGCCACAGCGGGAGGGCCTTTCCAAGAGACCCAGTACTTC.

The chain is built from TRBV4-3 and TRBJ1-1; a possible D gene is TRBD1 (5 bases). The CDR3 sequence is 13 residues long. V was clipped by 0 bases and J by 7 bases, with 9 bases between them. The germline CDR1 and CDR2 sequences are LGHNA and YSLEER. The CDR3 spells CASSQDRRGEAFF. In DNA form, the CDR3 reads TGCGCCAGCAGCCAAGATCGGAGGGGTGAAGCTTTCTTT.

The chain recombines TRBV7-9 with TRBJ2-1; the D is unclear. Germline V gives CDR1 SEHNR, CDR2 FQNEAQ (reference sequence). CDR3 size: 16 residues. V lost 4 bases to trimming and J lost 2 bases, with 15 bases between them. The CDR3 nucleotides read TGTGCCAGCAGCTACCCGGCGCCTGCGGCCTACAATGAGCAGTTCTTC. Its protein product is CASSYPAPAAYNEQFF.

The chain joins TRBV4-1 to TRBJ1-1, with D perhaps TRBD1 (6 bases). This CDR3 contains 20 residues. CDR1 MGHRA and CDR2 YSYEKL come from the germline V gene. Trimming left V 1 base short and J 0 bases short, with 24 bases between. The CDR3 loop reads CASSQGTGTRERTMNTEAFF. The CDR3 coding sequence is TGCGCCAGCAGCCAAGGGACCGGGACAAGGGAGAGAACTATGAACACTGAAGCTTTCTTT.

J is TRBJ1-2 and V is TRBV6-5; no definite D call. CDR3 length: 13 residues. Germline values: CDR1 MNHEY, CDR2 SVGAGI. V was trimmed by 2 bases and J by 2 bases, leaving 6 bases between them. The CDR3 sequence: CASSYGLNYGYTF. The DNA for the CDR3 is TGTGCCAGCAGTTACGGGCTCAACTATGGCTACACCTTC.

As DNA, the CDR3 is TGTGCCAGCAGCGTAGAAGCACTTCGGAACACCGGGGAGCTGTTTTTT. Protein sequence: CASSVEALRNTGELFF. The chain uses TRBV9 and TRBJ2-2; no clear D. The CDR3 contains 16 residues. The ends were cut back, 0 bases at V and 1 base at J, with 10 bases in the middle. Germline V lookup: CDR1 SGDLS, CDR2 YYNGEE.

The chain employs TRBV28 and TRBJ1-5, with 7 bases lining up with TRBD1. Trimming cost V 6 bases and J 5 bases; bases outside gene matches: 10. CDR3 length: 15 amino acids. Germline V gene lookup returns CDR1 MDHEN and CDR2 SYDVKM. This CDR3 reads CASSARTGAHQPQHF. The DNA of the CDR3 is TGTGCCAGCAGCGCCAGAACAGGGGCTCATCAGCCCCAGCATTTT.

This CDR3 reads CASSQGPQGWQPQHF. In DNA, the CDR3 is TGTGCCAGCAGTCAGGGCCCCCAGGGATGGCAGCCCCAGCATTTT. The chain joins TRBV2 to TRBJ1-5, with a tentative D call TRBD1 (5 bases). The CDR3 runs to 15 residues. From germline, CDR1 is SNHLY and CDR2 FYNNEI. The V end lost 5 bases, the J end lost 7 bases, and 18 bases lay between the germline ends.

The J gene is TRBJ1-2, the V gene TRBV28; 7 nucleotides line up with TRBD1. The CDR3 consists of 14 residues. Unmatched junction bases numbered 9, after V lost 7 bases and J lost 4 bases. Per the germline V gene, CDR1 is MDHEN and CDR2 is SYDVKM. CDR3 bases: TGTGCCAGCATTAAGATGACAGGGACCTATGGCTACACCTTC. Protein product: CASIKMTGTYGYTF.

V and J are TRBV6-1 and TRBJ1-5; D is uncertain. Germline V gene data show CDR1 as MNHNS and CDR2 as SASEGT. Trimming took 8 bases from V and 4 from J, leaving 15 bases between them. This CDR3 has 14 residues. The CDR3 DNA sequence: TGTGCCAGCCCAGATCCCCCGAGGAATCAGCCCCAGCATTTT. This encodes CASPDPPRNQPQHF.

J is TRBJ1-2 and V is TRBV6-5, with 8 bases aligning to TRBD1. J was trimmed by 8 bases and V by 6 bases; bases with no gene match: 11. The CDR3 extends over 14 amino acids. Germline-derived CDR1 and CDR2 are MNHEY and SVGAGI. Here the CDR3 DNA reads TGTGCCAGCAGCGGACAGGGATCGTCCTACGGCTACACCTTC. This sequence encodes CASSGQGSSYGYTF.

V usage is TRBV9 and J usage is TRBJ1-3; D remains unclear. Per the germline V gene, CDR1 is SGDLS and CDR2 is YYNGEE. V was clipped by 0 bases and J by 0 bases, with 10 bases between them. This CDR3 has 16 amino acids. The CDR3 DNA follows: TGTGCCAGCAGCGTAGCTCTCCGAGGCTCTGGAAACACCATATATTTT. Encoded protein: CASSVALRGSGNTIYF.

The gene calls are TRBV4-1 and TRBJ2-5, with D possibly matching TRBD2 (6 bases). The germline V and J ends were trimmed by 0 bases and 0 bases, with 17 bases remaining between them. The CDR3 covers 18 residues. The V gene's germline CDR1 is MGHRA and CDR2 YSYEKL. CDR3 amino acids: CASSQEWQTSYYQETQYF. DNA for the CDR3: TGCGCCAGCAGCCAAGAATGGCAGACTAGTTATTACCAAGAGACCCAGTACTTC.

V is TRBV30 and J is TRBJ1-5, with TRBD1 matching over 8 bases. The germline CDR1 and CDR2 sequences are GTSNPN and SVGIG (reference sequence). This CDR3 has 15 amino acids. V shed 0 bases, J shed 4 bases, and the junction held 5 bases outside the gene matches. The CDR3: CAWSVAWTGNQPQHF. CDR3 nucleotide sequence: TGTGCCTGGAGTGTCGCCTGGACAGGGAATCAGCCCCAGCATTTT.

This chain connects TRBV4-1 to TRBJ2-1, with D unclear. The germline gives CDR1 MGHRA, CDR2 YSYEKL. The CDR3 is made up of 15 amino acids. Trimming pared 1 base from V and 1 base from J, leaving 8 bases between. The CDR3 DNA reads as TGCGCCAGCAGCCAAGGCCCGGAGTCCTACAATGAGCAGTTCTTC. Its protein is CASSQGPESYNEQFF.

The rearrangement links TRBV5-1 to TRBJ1-1, with TRBD1 matching 10 bases. The CDR3 covers 16 residues. CDR1 and CDR2 (germline): SGHRS, YFSETQ. Trimming took 9 bases from V and 1 from J; bases not matched to a gene: 12. CDR3: CATKRGRQGANTEAFF. The CDR3 bases are TGCGCCACCAAGAGGGGTCGACAGGGGGCGAACACTGAAGCTTTCTTT.

The chain is built from TRBV5-1 and TRBJ1-4; 9 bases align to TRBD1. V dropped 3 bases and J dropped 10; count of bases not matched to a gene: 4. Germline V CDR1 and CDR2: SGHRS, YFSETQ. This CDR3 region has 13 residues. CDR3 loop: CASSSGQGGKLFF. As DNA, the CDR3 is TGCGCCAGCAGCTCGGGACAGGGCGGAAAACTGTTTTTT.

The chain couples TRBV19 to TRBJ1-1; D unresolved. The germline V gene encodes CDR1 LNHDA and CDR2 SQIVND (reference sequence). This CDR3 has 12 amino acids. Deletions cut 3 bases from V and 5 bases from J, with 7 bases between. CDR3 in amino acids: CASSIPGTEAFF. CDR3 coding DNA: TGTGCCAGTAGTATTCCAGGTACTGAAGCTTTCTTT.

The CDR3 DNA reads TGTGCCAGCAGCTCGCCGGGACTAGCAAATGAGCAGTTCTTC. It codes for CASSSPGLANEQFF. The V call is TRBV7-9, the J call TRBJ2-1, with TRBD2 matching over 9 bases. The germline gives CDR1 SEHNR, CDR2 FQNEAQ (reference sequence). The CDR3 length is 14 residues. V lost 4 bases to trimming and J lost 7 bases; unmatched junction nucleotides: 5.

J is TRBJ1-1 and V is TRBV5-1; maybe TRBD1 (5 bases). This CDR3 comprises 12 residues. In germline, CDR1 is SGHRS, CDR2 YFSETQ. V was shortened by 3 bases and J by 5 bases, with 8 bases between the two germline ends. The chain's CDR3 is CASSWGDTEAFF. The CDR3 nucleotides are TGCGCCAGCAGCTGGGGGGATACTGAAGCTTTCTTT. The full variable domain, rest sourced from reference TRBV5-1 and TRBJ1-1, is KAGVTQTPRYLIKTRGQQVTLSCSPISGHRSVSWYQQTPGQGLQFLFEYFSETQRNKGNFPGRFSGRQFSNSRSEMNVSTLELGDSALYLCASSWGDTEAFFGQGTRLTVV.